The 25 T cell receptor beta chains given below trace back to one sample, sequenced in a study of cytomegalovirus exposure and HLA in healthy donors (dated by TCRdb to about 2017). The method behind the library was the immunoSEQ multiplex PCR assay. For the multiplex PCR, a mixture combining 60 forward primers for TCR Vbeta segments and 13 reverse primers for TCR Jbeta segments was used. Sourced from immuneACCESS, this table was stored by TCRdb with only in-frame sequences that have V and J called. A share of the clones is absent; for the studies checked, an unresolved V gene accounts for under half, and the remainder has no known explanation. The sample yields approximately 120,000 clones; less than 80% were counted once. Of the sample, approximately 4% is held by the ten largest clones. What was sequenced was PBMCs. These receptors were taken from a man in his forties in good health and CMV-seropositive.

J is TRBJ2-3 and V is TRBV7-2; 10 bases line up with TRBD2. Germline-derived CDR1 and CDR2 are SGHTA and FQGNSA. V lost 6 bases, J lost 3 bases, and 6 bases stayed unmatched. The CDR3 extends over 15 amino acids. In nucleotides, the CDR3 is TGTGCCAGCAGGAGAACTAGCGGGAATACAGATACGCAGTATTTT. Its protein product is CASRRTSGNTDTQYF.

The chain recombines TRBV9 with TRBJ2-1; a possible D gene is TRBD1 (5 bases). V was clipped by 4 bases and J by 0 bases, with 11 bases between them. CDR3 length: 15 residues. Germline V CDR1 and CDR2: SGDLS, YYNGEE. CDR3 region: CASSTRQSSYNEQFF. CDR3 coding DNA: TGTGCCAGCAGCACCAGACAGTCCTCCTACAATGAGCAGTTCTTC.

This CDR3 is CASSEAIGGPNEKLFF. The CDR3 DNA sequence: TGTGCCAGCAGTGAAGCAATAGGAGGGCCCAATGAAAAACTGTTTTTT. J is TRBJ1-4 and V is TRBV6-1; D is unclear. Trimming pared 0 bases from V and 5 bases from J, leaving 13 bases between. The V gene's germline CDR1 is MNHNS and CDR2 SASEGT. This CDR3 contains 16 residues.

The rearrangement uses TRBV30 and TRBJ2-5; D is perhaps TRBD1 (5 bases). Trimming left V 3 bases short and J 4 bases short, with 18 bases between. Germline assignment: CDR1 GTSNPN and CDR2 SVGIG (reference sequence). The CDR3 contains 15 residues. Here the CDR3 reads CAWSPLLRVTETQYF. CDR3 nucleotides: TGTGCCTGGAGCCCCCTGCTCAGGGTAACAGAGACCCAGTACTTC.

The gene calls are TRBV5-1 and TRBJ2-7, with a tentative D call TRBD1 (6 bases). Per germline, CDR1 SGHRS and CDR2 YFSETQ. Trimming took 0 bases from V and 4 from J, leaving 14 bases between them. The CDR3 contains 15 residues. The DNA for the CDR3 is TGCGCCAGCAGCTTGGAACGTGGGGGCGGGTACGAGCAGTACTTC. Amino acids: CASSLERGGGYEQYF.

CDR3 DNA: TGTGCCAGCACCTCCGAGGGGGCCATATATTTT. Translating gives CASTSEGAIYF. This chain uses TRBV6-5 with TRBJ1-3; weak D call: TRBD1 (6 bases). Per germline, CDR1 MNHEY and CDR2 SVGAGI. Trimming removed 7 bases from V and 11 bases from J, with 12 bases in between. The CDR3 contains 11 residues.

CDR3 region: CASSLDSGRDSANTGELFF. CDR3 nucleotides: TGTGCCAGCAGCTTAGATTCGGGCAGGGACTCCGCGAACACCGGGGAGCTGTTTTTT. The chain employs TRBV11-1 and TRBJ2-2; a possible D gene is TRBD2 (6 bases). CDR1 and CDR2 from the germline V gene are SGHAT and FQDESV (reference sequence). Trimming took 1 base from V and 0 from J, leaving 18 bases between them. This CDR3 contains 19 residues.

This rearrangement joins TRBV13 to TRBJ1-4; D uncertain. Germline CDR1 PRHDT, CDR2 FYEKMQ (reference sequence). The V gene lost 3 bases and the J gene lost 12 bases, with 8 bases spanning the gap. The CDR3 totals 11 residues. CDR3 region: CASSLAGELFF. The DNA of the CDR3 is TGTGCCAGCAGCTTGGCGGGAGAACTGTTTTTT.

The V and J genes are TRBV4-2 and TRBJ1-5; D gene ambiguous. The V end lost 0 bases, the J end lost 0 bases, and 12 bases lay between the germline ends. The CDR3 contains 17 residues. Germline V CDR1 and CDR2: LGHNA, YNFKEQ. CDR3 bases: TGTGCCAGCAGCCAAGATTGGGAGGTTTATAGCAATCAGCCCCAGCATTTT. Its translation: CASSQDWEVYSNQPQHF.

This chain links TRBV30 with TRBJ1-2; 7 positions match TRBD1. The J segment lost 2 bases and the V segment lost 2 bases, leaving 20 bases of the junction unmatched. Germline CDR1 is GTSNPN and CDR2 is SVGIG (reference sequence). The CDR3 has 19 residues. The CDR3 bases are TGTGCCTGGAGTTCGTCAACAGGGGTCGTCAGCATTATCAACTATGGCTACACCTTC. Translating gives CAWSSSTGVVSIINYGYTF.

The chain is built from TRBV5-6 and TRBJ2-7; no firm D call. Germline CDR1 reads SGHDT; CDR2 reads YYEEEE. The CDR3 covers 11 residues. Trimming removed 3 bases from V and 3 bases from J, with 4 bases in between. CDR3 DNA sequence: TGTGCCAGCAGCTCTTACTACGAGCAGTACTTC. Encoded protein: CASSSYYEQYF.

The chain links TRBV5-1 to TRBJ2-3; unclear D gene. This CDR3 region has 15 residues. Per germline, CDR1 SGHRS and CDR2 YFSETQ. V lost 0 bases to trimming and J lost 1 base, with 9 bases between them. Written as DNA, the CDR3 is TGCGCCAGCAGCTTGGGGCCGTTGGGCACAGATACGCAGTATTTT. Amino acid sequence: CASSLGPLGTDTQYF. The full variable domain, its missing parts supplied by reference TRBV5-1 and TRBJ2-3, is KAGVTQTPRYLIKTRGQQVTLSCSPISGHRSVSWYQQTPGQGLQFLFEYFSETQRNKGNFPGRFSGRQFSNSRSEMNVSTLELGDSALYLCASSLGPLGTDTQYFGPGTRLTVL.

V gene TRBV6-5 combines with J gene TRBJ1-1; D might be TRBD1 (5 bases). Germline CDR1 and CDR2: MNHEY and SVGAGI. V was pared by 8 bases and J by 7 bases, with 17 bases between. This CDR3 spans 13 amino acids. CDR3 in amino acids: CASAPARGGEAFF. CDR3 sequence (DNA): TGTGCCAGCGCCCCCGCAAGGGGCGGTGAAGCTTTCTTT.

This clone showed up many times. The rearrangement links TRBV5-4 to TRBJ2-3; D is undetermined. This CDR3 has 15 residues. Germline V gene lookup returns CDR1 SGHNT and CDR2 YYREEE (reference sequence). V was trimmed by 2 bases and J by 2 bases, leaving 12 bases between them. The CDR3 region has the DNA TGTGCCAGCAGCTTACGGCCAGGAAACACAGATACGCAGTATTTT. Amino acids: CASSLRPGNTDTQYF. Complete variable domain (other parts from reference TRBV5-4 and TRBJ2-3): ETGVTQSPTHLIKTRGQQVTLRCSSQSGHNTVSWYQQALGQGPQFIFQYYREEENGRGNFPPRFSGLQFPNYSSELNVNALELDDSALYLCASSLRPGNTDTQYFGPGTRLTVL.

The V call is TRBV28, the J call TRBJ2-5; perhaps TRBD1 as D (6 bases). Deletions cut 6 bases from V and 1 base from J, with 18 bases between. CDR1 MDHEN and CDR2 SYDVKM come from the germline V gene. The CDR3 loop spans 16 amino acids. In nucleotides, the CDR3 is TGTGCCAGCAGGAAAACCGGGACACCCCTCCAAGAGACCCAGTACTTC. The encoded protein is CASRKTGTPLQETQYF. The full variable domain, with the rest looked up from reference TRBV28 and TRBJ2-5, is DVKVTQSSRYLVKRTGEKVFLECVQDMDHENMFWYRQDPGLGLRLIYFSYDVKMKEKGDIPEGYSVSREKKERFSLILESASTNQTSMYLCASRKTGTPLQETQYFGPGTRLLVL.

The CDR3 reads CASRTGQPYRHEQYF. The CDR3 DNA sequence: TGTGCCAGCAGGACGGGACAGCCCTATCGCCACGAGCAGTACTTC. This chain connects TRBV28 to TRBJ2-7; 7 nucleotides agree with TRBD1. Germline V gene lookup returns CDR1 MDHEN and CDR2 SYDVKM. This CDR3 is built from 15 residues. The junction had 13 bases not matched to a gene; V was cut back by 6 bases and J by 5 bases.

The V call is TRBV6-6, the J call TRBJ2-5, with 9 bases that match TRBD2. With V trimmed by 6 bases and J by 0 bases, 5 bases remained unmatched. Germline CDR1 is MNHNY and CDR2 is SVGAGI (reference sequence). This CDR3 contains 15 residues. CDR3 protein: CASSRVAGDQETQYF. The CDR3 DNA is TGTGCCAGCAGCCGCGTAGCGGGGGACCAAGAGACCCAGTACTTC.

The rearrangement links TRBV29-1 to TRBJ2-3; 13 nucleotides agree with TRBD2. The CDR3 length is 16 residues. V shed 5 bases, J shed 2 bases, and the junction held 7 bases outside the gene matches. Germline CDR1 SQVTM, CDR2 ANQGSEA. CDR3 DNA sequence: TGCAGCGTTCTCGGGACTAGCGGGGAACCCACAGATACGCAGTATTTT. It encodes CSVLGTSGEPTDTQYF.

This CDR3 is CATSRDRGPSSGNTIYF. In nucleotides, the CDR3 is TGTGCCACCAGCAGAGATAGGGGGCCCAGTTCTGGAAACACCATATATTTT. The chain is built from TRBV15 and TRBJ1-3; TRBD1 matches at 7 bases. Looked up from germline, CDR1 is LNHNV and CDR2 is YYDKDF (reference sequence). This CDR3 has 17 residues. The ends lost 0 bases at V and 1 base at J; junction bases unmatched: 6.

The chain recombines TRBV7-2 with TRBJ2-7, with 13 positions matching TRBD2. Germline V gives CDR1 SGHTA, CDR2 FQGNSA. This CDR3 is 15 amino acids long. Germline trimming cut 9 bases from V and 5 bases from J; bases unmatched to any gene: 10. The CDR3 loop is CARGEGLAGPHEQYF. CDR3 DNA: TGTGCCAGAGGTGAGGGACTAGCGGGACCCCACGAGCAGTACTTC.

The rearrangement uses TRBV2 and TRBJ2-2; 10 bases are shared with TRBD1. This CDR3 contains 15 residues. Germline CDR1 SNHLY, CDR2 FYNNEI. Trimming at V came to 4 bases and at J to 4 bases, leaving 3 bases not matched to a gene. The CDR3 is CASSGRTGGTGELFF. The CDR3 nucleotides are TGTGCCAGCAGTGGAAGGACAGGGGGCACCGGGGAGCTGTTTTTT.

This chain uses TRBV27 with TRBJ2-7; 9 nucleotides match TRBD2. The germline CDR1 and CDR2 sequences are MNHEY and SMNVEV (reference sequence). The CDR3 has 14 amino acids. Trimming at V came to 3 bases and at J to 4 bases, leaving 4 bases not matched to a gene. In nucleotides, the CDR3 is TGTGCCAGCAGTTTGGGAGCGGGAGGATACGAGCAGTACTTC. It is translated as CASSLGAGGYEQYF.

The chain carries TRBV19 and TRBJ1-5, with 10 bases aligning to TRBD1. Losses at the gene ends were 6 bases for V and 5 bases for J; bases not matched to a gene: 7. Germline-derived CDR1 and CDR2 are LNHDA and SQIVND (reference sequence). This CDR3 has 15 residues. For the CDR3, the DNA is TGTGCCAGTAGCGTGACAGGGGGCATGGATCAGCCCCAGCATTTT. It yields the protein CASSVTGGMDQPQHF. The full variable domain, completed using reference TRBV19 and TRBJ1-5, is DGGITQSPKYLFRKEGQNVTLSCEQNLNHDAMYWYRQDPGQGLRLIYYSQIVNDFQKGDIAEGYSVSREKKESFPLTVTSAQKNPTAFYLCASSVTGGMDQPQHFGDGTRLSIL.

CDR3 residues: CASSSRDNQNYGYTF. DNA for the CDR3: TGTGCCAGCAGCTCCCGGGACAACCAGAACTATGGCTACACCTTC. The chain couples TRBV14 to TRBJ1-2, with D perhaps TRBD1 (6 bases). CDR1 and CDR2 from the germline V gene are SGHDN and FVKESK. The CDR3 is 15 amino acids. Trimming shortened V by 5 bases and J by 2 bases, and 15 bases separated the two germline ends.

The CDR3 DNA is TGTGCCAGCATTGGGGACAGTGGATCCTACGAGCAGTACTTC. It yields the protein CASIGDSGSYEQYF. The chain couples TRBV2 to TRBJ2-7; 7 nucleotides line up with TRBD1. CDR3 length: 14 amino acids. Germline CDR1 and CDR2: SNHLY and FYNNEI. V lost 7 bases and J lost 1; bases outside the gene matches: 7. The variable domain in full, completed from reference TRBV2 and TRBJ2-7, reads EPEVTQTPSHQVTQMGQEVILRCVPISNHLYFYWYRQILGQKVEFLVSFYNNEISEKSEIFDDQFSVERPDGSNFTLKIRSTKLEDSAMYFCASIGDSGSYEQYFGPGTRLTVT.